The present entry profiles one TCR beta chain with its context. This specimen comes from a study of blood T cell repertoires in COVID-19. Looking at the study overall: The cDNA or gDNA used as material had been derived from T cells, B-cell-depleted T cells, or PBMCs.

In Seattle, patients joined the study during active infection and were tracked longitudinally. Under the authors' procedure: Researchers report that nucleated cell counts were estimated from reference gene primer amplification. Only in-frame clones appear in the TCRdb table, and some are missing; sequencing was by immunoSEQ multiplex PCR. That table gives V, J and clone size, and the DNA gave D and trimming. The sample consists of roughly 86,000 clones, around 85% of them appearing once. CDR1 SGHNT and CDR2 YYREEE come from the germline V gene (reference sequence). CDR3 length: 15 amino acids. V was trimmed by 0 bases and J by 3 bases, leaving 12 bases between them.

The source of this sequence is a woman of 80 years or more with COVID-19, enrolled during active disease. V is TRBV5-4 and J is TRBJ1-1; a weak D match, TRBD1 (6 bases). Material: peripheral blood. CDR3: CASSLDWTVYTEAFF. The CDR3 nucleotides read TGTGCCAGCAGCTTGGATTGGACAGTATACACTGAAGCTTTCTTT.